Following are 31 T cell receptor beta chains from one sample sequenced in a study of T-cell memory formation after mild COVID-19. MiXCR was run by TCRdb on the 5' RACE reads, yielding one entry per CDR3 protein. In the table there are some 15,000 distinct CDR3 sequences, roughly 19% of which are singletons. The specimen sequenced was PBMCs or a T cell subset sorted from them (not recorded which). The origin of the receptors is an adult woman who had mild COVID-19 (a few samples of this study predate the infection). Cell type and time point are not known.

Within the sample, this clonotype is large (0.1 to 1%). This chain connects TRBV12-3 or TRBV12-4 to TRBJ2-3; 7 positions match TRBD2. The CDR3 sequence is 17 residues long. V was clipped by 0 bases and J by 0 bases; unmatched bases: 6. As DNA, the CDR3 is TGTGCCAGCAGTTTAGCGGGGAGGGGTCCTAGCACAGATACGCAGTATTTT. Residues: CASSLAGRGPSTDTQYF.

This clonotype was seen a single time. This sequence joins TRBV30 and TRBJ2-7; tentatively, D is TRBD1 (6 bases). Germline V gives CDR1 GTSNPN, CDR2 SVGIG (reference sequence). CDR3 length: 14 residues. The V end was cut by 6 bases, the J end by 0 bases, with 15 bases between. In DNA, the CDR3 is TGTGCCTGTTCCCCGACAGGTCGCTCCTACGAGCAGTACTTC. It is translated as CACSPTGRSYEQYF. Looking up the rest from reference TRBV30 and TRBJ2-7 gives the full variable domain: SQTIHQWPATLVQPVGSPLSLECTVEGTSNPNLYWYRQAAGRGLQLLFYSVGIGQISSEVPQNLSASRPQDRQFILSSKKLLLSDSGFYLCACSPTGRSYEQYFGPGTRLTVT.

This clonotype was detected many times. This chain connects TRBV10-3 to TRBJ2-7, with no clear D. Germline CDR1 reads ENHRY; CDR2 reads SYGVKD. V gave up 4 bases and J gave up 0 bases, with 4 bases separating them. The CDR3 is 12 amino acids. In DNA form, the CDR3 reads TGTGCCATCAGTGTGAGCTCCTACGAGCAGTACTTC. This gives the protein CAISVSSYEQYF.

This clonotype was observed at least ten times. This chain's CDR3 is CASSPIAGAYNEQFF. In DNA form, the CDR3 reads TGCGCCAGCAGCCCAATAGCGGGGGCCTACAATGAGCAGTTCTTC. The rearrangement joins TRBV5-1 to TRBJ2-1, with 9 bases fitting TRBD2. The junction had 4 bases not matched to a gene; V was cut back by 4 bases and J by 2 bases. CDR1 SGHRS and CDR2 YFSETQ come from the germline V gene. The CDR3 is made up of 15 amino acids.

This clonotype has at least ten counts. The chain combines TRBV11-2 with TRBJ1-1; TRBD1 might be the D (6 bases). Germline CDR1 SGHAT, CDR2 FQNNGV. The CDR3 has 13 amino acids. The V end was cut by 5 bases, the J end by 9 bases, with 16 bases between. CDR3 DNA sequence: TGTGCCAGCAGCGACATCGCAGGGGTCCAAGCTTTCTTT. As protein: CASSDIAGVQAFF.

This clonotype was picked up many times. The chain recombines TRBV11-3 with TRBJ2-6, with no clear D. The CDR3 spans 15 residues. V was pared by 1 base and J by 0 bases, with 4 bases between. Germline V CDR1 and CDR2: SGHNT, YENEEA. As DNA, the CDR3 is TGTGCCAGCAGCTTAGTTAACTCTGGGGCCAACGTCCTGACTTTC. Protein sequence: CASSLVNSGANVLTF.

This clonotype was seen at least ten times. V usage is TRBV24-1 and J usage is TRBJ2-1; no clear D gene. V lost 6 bases to trimming and J lost 0 bases, with 17 bases between them. There are 17 residues in the CDR3. The germline CDR1 and CDR2 sequences are KGHDR and SFDVKD. The CDR3 DNA reads TGTGCCACCAGTCCCCCACTCAAATCGAGCTCCTACAATGAGCAGTTCTTC. This codes for CATSPPLKSSSYNEQFF.

This clonotype rates as medium-sized. The chain couples TRBV7-9 to TRBJ2-1, with 8 bases fitting TRBD2. The length of the CDR3 is 16 residues. Germline values: CDR1 SEHNR, CDR2 FQNEAQ (reference sequence). J gave up 4 bases and V 7 bases, and 12 bases lay outside the gene matches. The CDR3 protein is CASTPPGTRAYNEQFF. CDR3 sequence (DNA): TGTGCCAGCACCCCCCCAGGGACTAGGGCATACAATGAGCAGTTCTTC.

This clonotype was recorded at least ten times. The chain has TRBV10-3 and TRBJ1-3, with TRBD1 matching 10 bases. From germline, CDR1 is ENHRY and CDR2 SYGVKD. CDR3 length: 18 amino acids. With V trimmed by 6 bases and J by 1 base, 12 bases remained unmatched. CDR3 sequence: CAIRPSGTGVLSGNTIYF. CDR3 nucleotides: TGTGCCATCAGGCCGTCCGGGACAGGGGTTCTATCTGGAAACACCATATATTTT.

This clonotype was found many times. CDR3 coding DNA: TGTGCCTGGAGTGAGAACAGGGTCCATGGCTACACCTTC. Translation: CAWSENRVHGYTF. The chain joins TRBV30 to TRBJ1-2, with TRBD1 as a possible D gene (6 bases). V lost 1 base and J 6 bases, leaving 12 bases between the germline ends. Germline lookup yields CDR1 GTSNPN and CDR2 SVGIG (reference sequence). This CDR3 comprises 13 residues.

The rearrangement joins TRBV29-1 to TRBJ1-5; TRBD1 aligns across 8 bases. The V gene's germline CDR1 is SQVTM and CDR2 ANQGSEA. V lost 6 bases to trimming and J lost 4 bases; unmatched junction nucleotides: 5. This CDR3 has 13 amino acids. This chain's CDR3 is CSVRTGRNQPQHF. CDR3 bases: TGCAGCGTAAGGACAGGGCGGAATCAGCCCCAGCATTTT.

This clonotype has a count of ten or more. The rearrangement joins TRBV7-9 to TRBJ2-2, with D uncertain. Looked up from germline, CDR1 is SEHNR and CDR2 is FQNEAQ (reference sequence). There are 14 residues in the CDR3. The V end lost 7 bases, the J end lost 4 bases, and 13 bases lay between the germline ends. Written as DNA, the CDR3 is TGTGCCAGCACCCTTCCCCTGCTCACCGGGGAGCTGTTTTTT. It translates to CASTLPLLTGELFF.

This clonotype was found many times. The chain links TRBV20-1 to TRBJ2-7; 9 bases align to TRBD2. Germline CDR1 and CDR2: DFQATT and SNEGSKA (reference sequence). This CDR3 spans 16 amino acids. The V segment lost 1 base and the J segment 4 bases; nucleotides outside the gene matches: 11. The CDR3 coding sequence is TGCAGTGCTAGAGGTCCCGGCGGGAGGGCGACTTACGAGCAGTACTTC. It specifies CSARGPGGRATYEQYF.

This clonotype has ten or more counts. V gene TRBV5-1 combines with J gene TRBJ2-7; 8 bases are a match to TRBD2. The ends lost 6 bases at V and 2 bases at J; junction bases unmatched: 16. The CDR3 consists of 17 residues. CDR1 is SGHRS and CDR2 is YFSETQ in the germline V gene. CDR3 DNA: TGCGCCAGCAACCTTGCTGGCTACAGCGGGAGTCCCTACGAGCAGTACTTC. Its translation: CASNLAGYSGSPYEQYF.

This clonotype was counted many times. The chain carries TRBV24-1 and TRBJ2-1, with TRBD1 identical over 8 bases. Trimming removed 8 bases from V and 6 bases from J; junction bases left unmatched: 8. This CDR3 has 14 residues. Germline assignment: CDR1 KGHDR and CDR2 SFDVKD. CDR3 DNA: TGTGCCACCACCCCGACAGGGGCGGTCAATGAGCAGTTCTTC. It codes for CATTPTGAVNEQFF.

The chain combines TRBV12-3 or TRBV12-4 with TRBJ2-3, with 16 nucleotides matching TRBD2. CDR3 size: 16 residues. The ends lost 5 bases at V and 4 bases at J; junction bases unmatched: 3. The CDR3 reads CASSPGTSGGADTQYF. CDR3 DNA sequence: TGTGCCAGCAGTCCGGGGACTAGCGGGGGGGCAGATACGCAGTATTTT.

This clonotype was detected many times. V is TRBV5-1 and J is TRBJ1-5, with 9 bases identical to TRBD1. The V and J ends lost 4 bases and 4 bases, in that order; junction bases with no gene match: 6. The germline V gene encodes CDR1 SGHRS and CDR2 YFSETQ. The CDR3 spans 15 residues. For the CDR3, the DNA is TGCGCCAGCAGCCTGACAGGGGGGAGGAATCAGCCCCAGCATTTT. Its protein is CASSLTGGRNQPQHF.

There are many counts of this clonotype. The CDR3 bases are TGTGCCAGCCTCCCAGCAGGGGCTCTACTAGGATTGAACACTGAAGCTTTCTTT. Protein sequence: CASLPAGALLGLNTEAFF. This chain links TRBV9 with TRBJ1-1, with a weak D call TRBD1 (6 bases). The germline gives CDR1 SGDLS, CDR2 YYNGEE. V was clipped by 7 bases and J by 0 bases, with 25 bases between them. The CDR3 has 18 amino acids.

The table lists this clonotype with many counts. V is TRBV4-1 and J is TRBJ1-4; D not resolved. Looked up from germline, CDR1 is MGHRA and CDR2 is YSYEKL. This CDR3 has 12 residues. Trimming removed 10 bases from V and 5 bases from J, with 11 bases in between. Here the CDR3 DNA reads TGCGCCACCCAGACGGGGAATGAAAAACTGTTTTTT. Translation: CATQTGNEKLFF.

This clonotype was recorded at least ten times. This chain joins TRBV28 and TRBJ2-3; 10 bases are a match to TRBD1. V dropped 10 bases and J dropped 2; count of bases not matched to a gene: 9. Germline V gene sequence: CDR1 MDHEN, CDR2 SYDVKM. The CDR3 is 15 residues long. CDR3 region: CATMGQGIYTDTQYF. CDR3 sequence (DNA): TGTGCCACCATGGGACAGGGGATCTACACAGATACGCAGTATTTT.

In its sample, this clonotype was seen many times. The V call is TRBV12-3 or TRBV12-4, the J call TRBJ2-7, with 8 bases that match TRBD2. The CDR3 is 15 amino acids. The junction had 16 bases not matched to a gene; V was cut back by 8 bases and J by 7 bases. CDR3 nucleotide sequence: TGTGCCAGCTCCTCCCAGCGGGGGCCCTCTGTTGAGCAGTACTTC. This gives the protein CASSSQRGPSVEQYF.

This clonotype was detected ten times or more. This sequence joins TRBV11-2 and TRBJ2-3; no clear D. From germline, CDR1 is SGHAT and CDR2 FQNNGV. Deletions cut 3 bases from V and 2 bases from J, with 9 bases between. This CDR3 contains 14 residues. The CDR3 spells CASSFDSYTDTQYF. The CDR3, as DNA: TGTGCCAGCAGCTTCGATAGCTACACAGATACGCAGTATTTT. Together with reference TRBV11-2 and TRBJ2-3, the CDR3 gives the full variable domain: EAGVAQSPRYKIIEKRQSVAFWCNPISGHATLYWYQQILGQGPKLLIQFQNNGVVDDSQLPKDRFSAERLKGVDSTLKIQPAKLEDSAVYLCASSFDSYTDTQYFGPGTRLTVL.

In this sample, this clonotype turned up many times. This chain uses TRBV30 with TRBJ1-2, with a possible D match to TRBD1 (6 bases). CDR1 GTSNPN and CDR2 SVGIG come from the germline V gene (reference sequence). The V end lost 3 bases, the J end lost 5 bases, and 19 bases lay between the germline ends. The CDR3 runs to 15 residues. The CDR3 is CAWRSYGQIFYGYTF. For the CDR3, the DNA is TGTGCCTGGAGGAGTTACGGACAGATCTTTTATGGCTACACCTTC. Filled out from reference TRBV30 and TRBJ1-2, the complete variable domain reads SQTIHQWPATLVQPVGSPLSLECTVEGTSNPNLYWYRQAAGRGLQLLFYSVGIGQISSEVPQNLSASRPQDRQFILSSKKLLLSDSGFYLCAWRSYGQIFYGYTFGSGTRLTVV.

The table lists this clonotype with many counts. The chain couples TRBV5-4 to TRBJ2-2, with D uncertain. Germline CDR1 and CDR2: SGHNT and YYREEE (reference sequence). V lost 0 bases and J lost 4, with 7 bases in between. This CDR3 is built from 14 residues. The CDR3 sequence is CASSLDSFTGELFF. CDR3 in DNA: TGTGCCAGCAGCTTGGACAGCTTCACCGGGGAGCTGTTTTTT.

This chain joins TRBV20-1 and TRBJ2-5, with D possibly TRBD1 on 5 matching bases. Trimming stripped 1 base from V and 5 bases from J, with 17 bases between. The CDR3 has 15 amino acids. The germline V gene has CDR1 DFQATT and CDR2 SNEGSKA (reference sequence). The CDR3, as DNA: TGCAGTGCTAGAGTCGTAGGGGCGGTTGCGGAGACCCAGTACTTC. Its translation: CSARVVGAVAETQYF.

There are many counts of this clonotype. This chain joins TRBV7-9 and TRBJ2-2; D might be TRBD2 (6 bases). Germline V gene lookup returns CDR1 SEHNR and CDR2 FQNEAQ (reference sequence). This CDR3 contains 13 residues. Trimming pared 8 bases from V and 3 bases from J, leaving 10 bases between. This CDR3 is CASPERDTGELFF. The DNA for the CDR3 is TGTGCCAGCCCGGAGCGGGACACCGGGGAGCTGTTTTTT.

This clonotype was observed many times. V and J are TRBV3-1 and TRBJ2-1; unclear D gene. CDR3 length: 16 residues. The V end lost 2 bases, the J end lost 7 bases, and 18 bases lay between the germline ends. Germline V gives CDR1 LGHDT, CDR2 YNNKEL (reference sequence). CDR3 bases: TGTGCCAGCAGCCAATGGCTAGTTGCTTTCAGTAATGAGCAGTTCTTC. Its protein product is CASSQWLVAFSNEQFF.

Many counts were recorded for this clonotype. The J gene is TRBJ2-7, the V gene TRBV9, with D possibly TRBD2 on 5 matching bases. V was pared by 4 bases and J by 0 bases, with 14 bases between. CDR3 length: 15 amino acids. Germline assignment: CDR1 SGDLS and CDR2 YYNGEE. CDR3 coding DNA: TGTGCCAGCAGCCCCACCGGCGGGTACTCCTACGAGCAGTACTTC. It translates to CASSPTGGYSYEQYF.

Many counts were recorded for this clonotype. The chain joins TRBV20-1 to TRBJ1-4; a possible D gene is TRBD1 (5 bases). With 6 bases removed from V and 5 bases from J, the gap between germline ends came to 16 bases. Germline CDR1 is DFQATT and CDR2 is SNEGSKA (reference sequence). CDR3 size: 14 residues. The CDR3 here is CSASQGHLNEKLFF. The CDR3 region has the DNA TGCAGTGCAAGCCAGGGTCATCTCAATGAAAAACTGTTTTTT.

This clonotype was counted once. The V call is TRBV4-2, the J call TRBJ2-1; D possibly corresponds to TRBD1 (7 bases). The ends were cut back, 6 bases at V and 8 bases at J, with 17 bases in the middle. Germline CDR1 is LGHNA and CDR2 is YNFKEQ. The CDR3 spans 14 residues. CDR3 nucleotides: TGTGCCAGCAGTCTCGCCCAGGGGGGCGATGAGCAGTTCTTC. Translating it yields CASSLAQGGDEQFF.

This clonotype was counted many times. This chain connects TRBV5-1 to TRBJ2-7; unclear D gene. There are 13 residues in the CDR3. The V gene lost 0 bases and the J gene lost 5 bases, with 9 bases spanning the gap. CDR1 and CDR2 from the germline V gene are SGHRS and YFSETQ. DNA of the CDR3: TGCGCCAGCAGCTTGGAGTTTGGGAACGAGCAGTACTTC. This codes for CASSLEFGNEQYF.